Below are 22 T cell receptor beta chains sequenced from a single sample in a study of metastatic and nonmetastatic thyroid tumors. MiXCR was used by TCRdb to re-call the PCR reads. This sample carries almost 85,000 clones, 9.5% to 15% of them seen once, and the ten largest clones take roughly 8.2%. All patients were treatment-naive before thyroid surgery. Sequencing was done on a sample of tumor tissue. These receptors came from a female donor with papillary thyroid cancer or a benign thyroid nodule (not recorded which). Some clones in this sample may be carry-over from other donors' samples.

This clone was counted a few times. This may stem from a read error, because a much larger clone lies one nucleotide away. Other DNA sequences in this sample translate to the same CDR3. The V call is TRBV6-1, the J call TRBJ2-2; possibly TRBD1 or TRBD2 for D (5 bases each). Germline CDR1 and CDR2: MNHNS and SASEGT. CDR3 size: 13 residues. The CDR3 region has the DNA TGTGCCAGCAGTTTAAGGACGGCTGGGGGGCTGTTTTTT. Its protein product is CASSLRTAGGLFF.

The rearrangement links TRBV6-5 to TRBJ2-5; D perhaps matches TRBD2 (5 bases). The CDR3 is 12 amino acids. Per the germline V gene, CDR1 is MNHEY and CDR2 is SVGAGI. Deletions cut 9 bases from V and 5 bases from J, with 13 bases between. The CDR3 DNA sequence: TGTGCCAGTAGACAACCGGGGGAGACCCAGTACTTC. Protein sequence: CASRQPGETQYF.

This clone showed up many times. The chain combines TRBV2 with TRBJ2-7; D unresolved. CDR1 is SNHLY, CDR2 FYNNEI, per germline. This CDR3 contains 11 residues. V lost 5 bases and J lost 7, with 9 bases in between. CDR3 in amino acids: CASSPSEEQYF. CDR3 nucleotides: TGTGCCAGCAGTCCTTCCGAGGAGCAGTACTTC.

This clone was counted ten times or more. The CDR3 nucleotides are TGTGCCAGCAGCTTAGATACCTTAGCGGGAGGGGGCTACGAGCAGTACTTC. It specifies CASSLDTLAGGGYEQYF. This chain uses TRBV11-2 with TRBJ2-7; 11 positions agree with TRBD2. The germline V gene has CDR1 SGHAT and CDR2 FQNNGV. CDR3 size: 17 residues. V gave up 0 bases and J gave up 3 bases; unmatched junction bases: 7.

The chain links TRBV5-1 to TRBJ2-2; D remains ambiguous. Germline assignment: CDR1 SGHRS and CDR2 YFSETQ. This CDR3 has 16 residues. V was pared by 5 bases and J by 6 bases, with 20 bases between. For the CDR3, the DNA is TGCGCCAGCAGATTCGCCCAGATGGGCCTTTCCGGGGAGCTGTTTTTT. Protein product: CASRFAQMGLSGELFF. Full variable domain (rest looked up from reference TRBV5-1 and TRBJ2-2): KAGVTQTPRYLIKTRGQQVTLSCSPISGHRSVSWYQQTPGQGLQFLFEYFSETQRNKGNFPGRFSGRQFSNSRSEMNVSTLELGDSALYLCASRFAQMGLSGELFFGEGSRLTVL.

This clone was observed many times. CDR3 sequence (DNA): TGTGCCAGTAGTGTCAACCCCGATAGGTATTATAGCAATCAGCCCCAGCATTTT. Its protein is CASSVNPDRYYSNQPQHF. V usage is TRBV19 and J usage is TRBJ1-5; D remains ambiguous. V was pared by 5 bases and J by 0 bases, with 20 bases between. CDR1 and CDR2 from the germline V gene are LNHDA and SQIVND (reference sequence). This CDR3 has 18 amino acids. The full variable domain, completed using reference TRBV19 and TRBJ1-5, is DGGITQSPKYLFRKEGQNVTLSCEQNLNHDAMYWYRQDPGQGLRLIYYSQIVNDFQKGDIAEGYSVSREKKESFPLTVTSAQKNPTAFYLCASSVNPDRYYSNQPQHFGDGTRLSIL.

This clone was picked up a small number of times. This may be a read error, as it is one base from a much larger clone. The chain uses TRBV15 and TRBJ2-3, with D tentatively TRBD1 (7 bases). The CDR3 loop spans 15 amino acids. Trimming removed 7 bases at V and 0 bases at J, with 14 bases between. The V gene's germline CDR1 is LNHNV and CDR2 YYDKDF (reference sequence). For the CDR3, the DNA is TGTGCCACCACCCTGGAGGGGGCTAGCACAGATACGCAGTATTTT. Residues: CATTLEGASTDTQYF. Based on the CDR3 plus reference TRBV15 and TRBJ2-3, the full variable domain is DAMVIQNPRYQVTQFGKPVTLSCSQTLNHNVMYWYQQKSSQAPKLLFHYYDKDFNNEADTPDNFQSRRPNTSFCFLDIRSPGLGDTAMYLCATTLEGASTDTQYFGPGTRLTVL.

This clone has just a few counts. The chain has TRBV27 and TRBJ2-1; D is undetermined. Trimming stripped 0 bases from V and 3 bases from J, with 3 bases between. The CDR3 loop spans 13 amino acids. Germline V gene lookup returns CDR1 MNHEY and CDR2 SMNVEV (reference sequence). CDR3 sequence: CASSLSIYNEQFF. The CDR3 DNA follows: TGTGCCAGCAGTTTATCGATCTACAATGAGCAGTTCTTC.

This clone has ten or more counts. The V and J genes are TRBV4-2 and TRBJ2-3; D unresolved. The V end lost 8 bases, the J end lost 4 bases, and 16 bases lay between the germline ends. The CDR3 sequence is 14 residues long. Germline V gene sequence: CDR1 LGHNA, CDR2 YNFKEQ. CDR3 loop: CASSLVVGADTQYF. The CDR3 DNA reads TGTGCCAGCTCGCTGGTAGTTGGCGCAGATACGCAGTATTTT.

Turning to this clone: A much larger clone differs by one base, so this may be a read error. The sample contains more than one DNA sequence encoding this CDR3. The chain couples TRBV5-1 to TRBJ2-2, with D hard to call. Germline CDR1 and CDR2: SGHRS and YFSETQ. The CDR3 length is 15 residues. CDR3 sequence (DNA): TGTGCCAGCAGCCTGACGGTTGCGAGTACCGGGGAGCTGTTTTTT. It specifies CASSLTVASTGELFF.

This clone was recorded at least ten times. Relative to the germline gene, one junction end is altered; a read error may explain this. Other DNA sequences in the same sample also yield this CDR3. The rearrangement links TRBV24-1 to TRBJ1-1; possible D gene TRBD1, 6 bases. This CDR3 comprises 11 residues. Germline CDR1 and CDR2: KGHDR and SFDVKD. The CDR3 bases are TGTGCCACCCGGGACAACACTGAAGCCTTCTTT. It translates to CATRDNTEAFF.

Ten or more counts support this clone. The CDR3: CASRGGGQLNTEAFF. Here the CDR3 DNA reads TGCGCCAGCAGGGGAGGGGGACAGCTAAACACTGAAGCTTTCTTT. The chain carries TRBV5-1 and TRBJ1-1; 7 bases fit TRBD1. Trimming removed 5 bases from V and 2 bases from J; junction bases left unmatched: 9. The CDR3 has 15 amino acids. Germline CDR1 and CDR2: SGHRS and YFSETQ.

The chain employs TRBV7-6 and TRBJ2-7; D uncertain. Germline-derived CDR1 and CDR2 are SGHVS and FNYEAQ. This CDR3 comprises 15 residues. Trimming shortened V by 6 bases and J by 2 bases, and 17 bases separated the two germline ends. DNA for the CDR3: TGTGCCAGCAGACATGATCTTGGGCCCACCTACGAGCAGTACTTC. Its translation: CASRHDLGPTYEQYF.

The rearrangement uses TRBV20-1 and TRBJ1-1; D is possibly TRBD1 (5 bases). The CDR3 contains 14 residues. V was pared by 5 bases and J by 0 bases, with 13 bases between. Germline CDR1 DFQATT, CDR2 SNEGSKA (reference sequence). CDR3 coding DNA: TGCAGTGCTTCGACAGTGAACTTGAACACTGAAGCTTTCTTT. Translated: CSASTVNLNTEAFF.

This clone occurred many times. Different DNA sequences within this sample yield the same CDR3. The V gene is TRBV19, the J gene TRBJ1-2; D possibly corresponds to TRBD1 (5 bases). Germline loops: CDR1 LNHDA, CDR2 SQIVND (reference sequence). V was cut by 4 bases and J by 4 bases, with 13 bases left in between. This CDR3 region has 14 residues. DNA for the CDR3: TGTGCCAGTAGTAAGACAGCCCTGTTCTATGGCTACACCTTC. Residues: CASSKTALFYGYTF.

Of note for this clone: Since a much larger clone is just one base distant, this may be a read error. The DNA of the CDR3 is TGTGCCAGGCCCAGACATGGAGTCAAGAATGAGCAGTTCTTC. This gives the protein CARPRHGVKNEQFF. The chain combines TRBV11-3 with TRBJ2-1; D not resolved. The CDR3 spans 14 residues. CDR1 is SGHNT and CDR2 is YENEEA in the germline V gene. With 9 bases removed from V and 7 bases from J, the gap between germline ends came to 19 bases.

This clone was counted ten times or more. The chain links TRBV9 to TRBJ1-6, with D uncertain. This CDR3 region has 14 residues. V was clipped by 4 bases and J by 5 bases, with 10 bases between them. From germline, CDR1 is SGDLS and CDR2 YYNGEE. This CDR3 is CASSSSANNSPLHF. For the CDR3, the DNA is TGTGCCAGCAGCTCTTCGGCGAATAATTCACCCCTCCACTTT.

As regards this clone: A much larger clone lies a single base off, so this may be a read error. The chain is built from TRBV12-3 or TRBV12-4 and TRBJ2-4, with D tentatively TRBD2 (5 bases). The CDR3 is 12 amino acids. V was cut by 6 bases and J by 6 bases, with 9 bases left in between. Here the CDR3 reads CASSSEGNIQYF. The DNA for the CDR3 is TGTGCCAGCAGCAGTGAGGGAAACATTCAGTACTTC.

V is TRBV11-2 and J is TRBJ1-4; D uncertain. Germline CDR1 SGHAT, CDR2 FQNNGV. V gave up 3 bases and J gave up 8 bases, with 16 bases separating them. This CDR3 contains 15 residues. In DNA, the CDR3 is TGTGCCAGCAGCTTCCGGCCCCCCGGAGGGGAAAAACTGTTTTTT. This encodes CASSFRPPGGEKLFF.

This clone came up many times. The rearrangement links TRBV10-3 to TRBJ2-7; 9 bases line up with TRBD1. V trimming: 6 bases; J trimming: 6 bases; junction bases outside the gene matches: 6. Germline V gene data show CDR1 as ENHRY and CDR2 as SYGVKD. The CDR3 contains 13 residues. The DNA of the CDR3 is TGTGCCATCAGGGGGACAGGGCTCGCCGAGCAGTACTTC. Encoded protein: CAIRGTGLAEQYF.

This clone was seen a handful of times. The sample holds other DNA sequences that translate to the same CDR3. V gene TRBV29-1 combines with J gene TRBJ1-1; a possible D gene is TRBD1 (6 bases). Germline CDR1 SQVTM, CDR2 ANQGSEA. V was cut by 6 bases and J by 5 bases, with 13 bases left in between. The CDR3 has 12 amino acids. CDR3 coding DNA: TGCAGCGTGGGGGGGGCTAGGACTGAAGCTTTCTTT. Protein product: CSVGGARTEAFF.

Ten or more counts support this clone. The rearrangement joins TRBV27 to TRBJ1-1, with TRBD1 matching 7 bases. V lost 3 bases to trimming and J lost 6 bases; unmatched junction nucleotides: 7. The CDR3 contains 14 residues. CDR1 and CDR2 from the germline V gene are MNHEY and SMNVEV (reference sequence). The CDR3: CASSFGDSTSEAFF. As DNA, the CDR3 is TGTGCCAGCAGTTTCGGGGACAGCACCTCTGAAGCTTTCTTT.